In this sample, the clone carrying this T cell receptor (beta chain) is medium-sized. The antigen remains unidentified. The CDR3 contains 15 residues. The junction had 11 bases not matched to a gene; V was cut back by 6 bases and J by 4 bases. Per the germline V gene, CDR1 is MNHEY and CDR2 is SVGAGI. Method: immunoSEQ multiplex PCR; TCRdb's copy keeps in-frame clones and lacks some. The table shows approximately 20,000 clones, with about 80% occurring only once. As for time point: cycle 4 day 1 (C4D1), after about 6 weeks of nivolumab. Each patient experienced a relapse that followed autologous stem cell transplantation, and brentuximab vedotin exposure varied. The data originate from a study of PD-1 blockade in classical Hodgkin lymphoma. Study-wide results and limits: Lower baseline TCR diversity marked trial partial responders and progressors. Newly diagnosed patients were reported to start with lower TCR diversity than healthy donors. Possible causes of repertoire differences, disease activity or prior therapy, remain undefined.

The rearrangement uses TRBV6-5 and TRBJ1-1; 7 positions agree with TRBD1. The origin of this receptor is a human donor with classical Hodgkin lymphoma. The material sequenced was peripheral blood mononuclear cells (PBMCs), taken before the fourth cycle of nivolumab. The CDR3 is CASRTGETGFTEAFF. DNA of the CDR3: TGTGCCAGCAGAACCGGCGAGACAGGGTTCACTGAAGCTTTCTTT.